Here is one T cell receptor (beta chain) with its context. The entry originates in a study of T cells after yellow fever vaccination. For the study at large: Low-cell-number fractions underwent preparation using SMART-Seq v4 Ultra Low Input.

The CDR3 loop spans 15 amino acids. V shed 5 bases and J 3 bases; nucleotides not matched to a gene: 6. Germline V gene sequence: CDR1 SNHLY, CDR2 FYNNEI. TCRdb reprocessed the 5' RACE reads with MiXCR, giving one entry per CDR3 protein. Here the sample spans 450,000 to 600,000 distinct CDR3 sequences, roughly 14% being singletons. The receptor's source is a young man who received the YFV17D yellow fever vaccine. The input for sequencing was PBMCs, taken on the day of the yellow fever booster vaccination. J is TRBJ2-2 and V is TRBV2; 7 nucleotides agree with TRBD1. The CDR3: CASSLDRVDTGELFF. The DNA for the CDR3 is TGTGCCAGCAGTTTAGACAGGGTCGACACCGGGGAGCTGTTTTTT.